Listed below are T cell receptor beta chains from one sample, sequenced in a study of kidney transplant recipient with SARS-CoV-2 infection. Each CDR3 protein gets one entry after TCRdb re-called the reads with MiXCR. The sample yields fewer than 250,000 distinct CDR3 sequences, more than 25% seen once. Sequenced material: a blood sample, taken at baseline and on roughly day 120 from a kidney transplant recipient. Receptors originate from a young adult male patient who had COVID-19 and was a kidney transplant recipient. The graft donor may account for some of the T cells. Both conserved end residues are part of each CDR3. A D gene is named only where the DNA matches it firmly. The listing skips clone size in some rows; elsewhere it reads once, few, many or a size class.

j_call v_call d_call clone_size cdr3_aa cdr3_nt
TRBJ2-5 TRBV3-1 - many CASSRGGPISFSETQYF TGTGCCAGCAGCAGGGGCGGTCCCATTTCTTTCTCTGAGACCCAGTACTTC
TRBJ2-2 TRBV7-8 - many CASSPSGNAEELFF TGTGCCAGCAGCCCCTCAGGGAACGCCGAGGAGCTGTTTTTT
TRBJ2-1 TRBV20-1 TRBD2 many CSANGAGATYNEQFF TGCAGTGCCAACGGAGCGGGAGCGACTTACAATGAGCAGTTCTTC
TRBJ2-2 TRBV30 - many CAWSWGDGAGELFF TGTGCCTGGAGTTGGGGCGACGGGGCCGGGGAGCTGTTTTTT
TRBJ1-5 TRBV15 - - CATSPQGHGNQPQHF TGTGCCACCAGCCCCCAAGGTCATGGCAATCAGCCCCAGCATTTT
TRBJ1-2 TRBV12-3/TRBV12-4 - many CASSHTGTAGKTYGYTF TGTGCCAGCAGTCATACCGGCACAGCAGGAAAGACCTATGGCTACACCTTC
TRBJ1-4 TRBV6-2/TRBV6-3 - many CASGVDGTNEKLFF TGTGCCAGCGGCGTGGATGGCACTAATGAAAAACTGTTTTTT
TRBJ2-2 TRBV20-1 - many CSASGGGGESYTGELFF TGCAGTGCTAGTGGAGGCGGGGGCGAATCTTACACCGGGGAGCTGTTTTTT
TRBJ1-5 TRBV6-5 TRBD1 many CASSEGTAVNQPQHF TGTGCCAGCAGTGAGGGGACAGCCGTCAATCAGCCCCAGCATTTT
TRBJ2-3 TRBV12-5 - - CASPPFEAPDTDTQYF TGTGCTAGCCCTCCGTTTGAGGCTCCAGACACAGATACGCAGTATTTT
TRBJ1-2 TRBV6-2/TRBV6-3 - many CASSCVACIGKTYGYTF TGTGCCAGCAGTTGTGTAGCCTGCATCGGAAAGACCTATGGCTACACCTTC
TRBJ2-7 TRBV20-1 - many CSASWPRGDYEQYF TGCAGTGCCTCCTGGCCCCGGGGTGACTACGAGCAGTACTTC
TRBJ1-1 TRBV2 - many CASSEMNRLNTEAFF TGTGCCAGCAGTGAGATGAACAGGCTGAACACTGAAGCTTTCTTT
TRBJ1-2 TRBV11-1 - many CASSQGQGSVGYTF TGTGCCAGCAGCCAAGGCCAAGGGTCCGTTGGCTACACCTTC
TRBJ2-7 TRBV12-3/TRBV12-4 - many CASSSNYKLRGQYF TGTGCCAGCAGTTCAAACTATAAACTACGAGGGCAGTACTTC
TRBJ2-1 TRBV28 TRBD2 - CASIEGTSEFNEQFF TGTGCCAGCATAGAAGGGACTAGCGAATTCAATGAGCAGTTCTTC
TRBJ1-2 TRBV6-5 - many CASSYSASWVYGYTF TGTGCCAGCAGTTACTCGGCGAGTTGGGTCTATGGCTACACCTTC
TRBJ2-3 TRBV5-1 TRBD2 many CASSSGSGSRQDTQYF TGCGCCAGCAGCTCAGGGAGCGGGAGTCGACAGGATACGCAGTATTTT
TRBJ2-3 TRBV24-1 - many CATSALTSISTDTQYF TGTGCCACCAGTGCCTTGACTAGTATCAGCACAGATACGCAGTATTTT
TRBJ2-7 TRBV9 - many CASSVGTVPYEQYF TGTGCCAGCAGCGTAGGGACAGTTCCCTACGAGCAGTACTTC
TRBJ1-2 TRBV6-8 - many CASSGIKRSRKTYGYTF TGTGCCAGCAGTGGGATTAAACGCTCTAGAAAGACCTATGGCTACACCTTC
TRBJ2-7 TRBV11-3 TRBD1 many CASSLTGGITYEQYF TGTGCCAGCAGCCTCACAGGGGGCATTACCTACGAGCAGTACTTC
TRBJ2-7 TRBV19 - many CASSMSLSTGAYEQYF TGTGCCAGTAGTATGAGCCTCTCTACTGGGGCCTACGAGCAGTACTTC
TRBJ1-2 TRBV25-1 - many CASSDCSELGKTYGYTF TGTGCCAGCAGTGACTGTTCAGAACTGGGAAAGACCTATGGCTACACCTTC
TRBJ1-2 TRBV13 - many CASSLGRSTDLGYGYTF TGTGCCAGCAGCTTAGGGAGGTCAACGGATTTGGGATATGGCTACACCTTC
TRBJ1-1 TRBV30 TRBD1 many CAWSVQGGMTEAFF TGTGCCTGGAGTGTACAGGGGGGTATGACTGAAGCTTTCTTT
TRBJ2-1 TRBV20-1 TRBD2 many CSASTSGRRSYNEQFF TGCAGTGCTAGCACTAGCGGGAGGAGGTCCTACAATGAGCAGTTCTTC
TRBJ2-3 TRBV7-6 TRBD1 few CASSLGRGQGAYGDTQYF TGTGCCAGCAGCTTAGGCAGGGGACAGGGGGCGTACGGAGATACGCAGTATTTT
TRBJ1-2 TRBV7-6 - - CASSRQSEPRKTYGYTF TGTGCCAGCAGCCGACAAAGTGAACCTCGAAAGACCTATGGCTACACCTTC
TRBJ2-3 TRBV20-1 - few CSAPPGTEQMDTDTQYF TGCAGTGCTCCCCCCGGGACTGAACAAATGGACACAGATACGCAGTATTTT
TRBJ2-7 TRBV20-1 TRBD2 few CSARILAGGPHEQYF TGCAGTGCCAGAATTCTAGCGGGAGGCCCTCACGAGCAGTACTTC
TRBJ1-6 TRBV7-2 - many CASSLVPQGNSPLHF TGTGCCAGCAGCTTAGTTCCCCAGGGTAATTCACCCCTCCACTTT
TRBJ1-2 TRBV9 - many CASIRRYSRKTYGYTF TGTGCCAGCATACGAAGGTACTCAAGAAAGACCTATGGCTACACCTTC
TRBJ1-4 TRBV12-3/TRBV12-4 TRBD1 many CASSAGTGSGEKLFF TGTGCCAGCAGTGCCGGGACAGGGTCCGGCGAAAAACTGTTTTTT
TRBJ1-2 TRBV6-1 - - CASSDDEGGRRTYGYTF TGTGCCAGCAGTGACGACGAAGGTGGGAGAAGGACCTATGGCTACACCTTC
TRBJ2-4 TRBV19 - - CARSADMAKNIQYF TGTGCCAGAAGTGCAGACATGGCCAAAAACATTCAGTACTTC
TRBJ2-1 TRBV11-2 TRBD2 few CASSPGLVLVF TGTGCCAGCAGTCCAGGACTAGTTTTGGTCTTC
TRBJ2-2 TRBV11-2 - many CASSLVVSEVTGELFF TGTGCCAGCAGCTTAGTTGTTAGCGAGGTCACCGGGGAGCTGTTTTTT
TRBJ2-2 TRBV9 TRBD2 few CASSVEAGGAGELFF TGTGCCAGCAGCGTAGAGGCGGGGGGGGCCGGGGAGCTGTTTTTT
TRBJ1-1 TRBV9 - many CASSVEPGPNTEAFF TGTGCCAGCAGCGTAGAACCAGGGCCGAACACTGAAGCTTTCTTT
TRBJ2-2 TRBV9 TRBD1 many CASSVGQGTGELFF TGTGCCAGCAGCGTAGGACAGGGCACCGGGGAGCTGTTTTTT
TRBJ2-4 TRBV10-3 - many CAISESGGAAKNIQYF TGTGCCATCAGTGAGTCAGGGGGAGCGGCCAAAAACATTCAGTACTTC
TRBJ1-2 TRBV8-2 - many CGSQILDSRKTYGYTF TGTGGCAGTCAGATCCTTGATAGCCGAAAGACCTATGGCTACACCTTC
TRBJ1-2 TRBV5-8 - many CASILHHPRKTYGYTF TGTGCCAGCATTTTGCATCATCCACGAAAGACCTATGGCTACACCTTC
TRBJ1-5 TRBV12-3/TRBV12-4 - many CASSPLDGYQPQHF TGTGCCAGCAGCCCTCTGGACGGCTATCAGCCCCAGCATTTT
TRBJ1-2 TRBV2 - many CASSEALAYGYTF TGTGCCAGCAGTGAAGCTTTGGCCTATGGCTACACCTTC
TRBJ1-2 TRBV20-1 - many CSAGHMLFRKTYGYTF TGCAGTGCTGGGCACATGCTGTTTCGAAAGACCTATGGCTACACCTTC
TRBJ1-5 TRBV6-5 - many CASSGDGTMYQPQHF TGTGCCAGCAGTGGCGACGGCACCATGTATCAGCCCCAGCATTTT
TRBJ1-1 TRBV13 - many CASTPRGEGTEAFF TGTGCCAGCACCCCTCGGGGGGAGGGCACTGAAGCTTTCTTT
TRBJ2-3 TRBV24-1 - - CATKGAQDSTDTQYF TGTGCCACCAAAGGGGCCCAGGATTCCACAGATACGCAGTATTTT
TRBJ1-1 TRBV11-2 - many CASSPMTVNTEAFF TGTGCCAGCAGCCCCATGACGGTGAACACTGAAGCTTTCTTT
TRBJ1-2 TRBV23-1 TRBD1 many CASTQRRTGDRGYTF TGCGCCAGCACCCAACGGAGGACAGGGGATAGAGGCTACACCTTC
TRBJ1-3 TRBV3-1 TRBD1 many CASSPLPPLSGGGGGNTIYF TGTGCCAGCAGCCCACTCCCCCCCCTCTCAGGGGGGGGTGGTGGAAACACCATATATTTT
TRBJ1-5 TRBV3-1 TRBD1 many CASSLGGWGNQPQHF TGTGCCAGCAGCCTAGGGGGCTGGGGCAATCAGCCCCAGCATTTT